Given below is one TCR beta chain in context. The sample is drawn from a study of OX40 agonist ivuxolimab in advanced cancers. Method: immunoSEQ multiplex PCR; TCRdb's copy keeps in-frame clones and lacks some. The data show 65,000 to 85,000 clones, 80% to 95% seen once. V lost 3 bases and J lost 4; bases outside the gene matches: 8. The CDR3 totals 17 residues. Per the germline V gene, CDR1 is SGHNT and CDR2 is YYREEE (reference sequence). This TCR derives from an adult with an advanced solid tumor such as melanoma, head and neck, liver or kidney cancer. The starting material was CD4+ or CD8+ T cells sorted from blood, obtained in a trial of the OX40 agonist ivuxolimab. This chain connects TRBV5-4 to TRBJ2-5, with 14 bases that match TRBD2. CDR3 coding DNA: TGTGCCAGCAGCTCCGGGACTAGCGGGGGAATCGCAGAGACCCAGTACTTC. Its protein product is CASSSGTSGGIAETQYF.